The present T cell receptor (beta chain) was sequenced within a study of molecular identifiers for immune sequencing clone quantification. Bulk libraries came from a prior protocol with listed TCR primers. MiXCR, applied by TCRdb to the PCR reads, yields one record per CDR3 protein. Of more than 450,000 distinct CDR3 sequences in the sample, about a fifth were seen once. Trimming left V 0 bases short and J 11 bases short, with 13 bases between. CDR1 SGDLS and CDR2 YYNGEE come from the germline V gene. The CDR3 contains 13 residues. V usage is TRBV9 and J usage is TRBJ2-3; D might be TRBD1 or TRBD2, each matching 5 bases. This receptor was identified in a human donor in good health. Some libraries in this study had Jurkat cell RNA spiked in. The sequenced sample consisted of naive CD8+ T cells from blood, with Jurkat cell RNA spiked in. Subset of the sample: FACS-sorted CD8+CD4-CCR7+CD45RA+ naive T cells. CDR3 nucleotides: TGTGCCAGCAGCGTAGGGGGCCCTCGGGGGCAGTATTTT. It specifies CASSVGGPRGQYF.